The 5 T cell receptor beta chains listed next were all sequenced from one sample in a study of blood T cell repertoires in COVID-19. The protocol was immunoSEQ multiplex PCR, while the TCRdb copy is restricted to in-frame clones and leaves out a portion. The sample holds 65,000 to 90,000 clones, 75% to 85% seen once. Material: peripheral blood. These receptor sequences come from a woman of 80 years or more with acute or convalescent COVID-19.

In this sample, this clone turned up once. The genes are TRBV19 and TRBJ2-3; D is unclear. The length of the CDR3 is 14 residues. Per germline, CDR1 LNHDA and CDR2 SQIVND (reference sequence). V was trimmed by 3 bases and J by 6 bases, leaving 13 bases between them. The CDR3 sequence is CASSIIMARDTQYF. The CDR3 coding sequence is TGTGCCAGTAGTATTATAATGGCCCGCGATACGCAGTATTTT.

For the CDR3, the DNA is TGTGCCAGCAGTTCAATTCCTTTAAAACGGGTACGAGGAGAGGAGACCCAGTACTTC. Protein product: CASSSIPLKRVRGEETQYF. The V gene is TRBV6-2 or TRBV6-3, the J gene TRBJ2-5; D call uncertain. Trimming removed 4 bases from V and 5 bases from J, with 29 bases in between. The germline V gene encodes CDR1 MNHEY and CDR2 SVGEGT. This CDR3 is built from 19 residues.

The chain joins TRBV6-5 to TRBJ2-1, with 8 bases identical to TRBD2. The CDR3 is 15 residues long. Trimming took 6 bases from V and 2 from J; bases not matched to a gene: 6. Germline CDR1 MNHEY, CDR2 SVGAGI. CDR3 sequence: CASRFSGAAYNEQFF. CDR3 bases: TGTGCCAGCAGGTTTAGCGGGGCCGCCTACAATGAGCAGTTCTTC.

The gene calls are TRBV5-6 and TRBJ1-2; weak D call: TRBD1 (6 bases). Germline V lookup: CDR1 SGHDT, CDR2 YYEEEE. V gave up 4 bases and J gave up 5 bases, with 12 bases separating them. The CDR3 extends over 13 amino acids. The CDR3 bases are TGTGCCAGCAGCCCCAGGGGTCCATATGGCTACACCTTC. Translation gives CASSPRGPYGYTF.

The chain has TRBV10-3 and TRBJ1-3; 9 positions match TRBD1. In germline, CDR1 is ENHRY, CDR2 SYGVKD. This CDR3 is 15 amino acids long. The trim removed 8 bases at V and 4 bases at J, leaving 9 bases unmatched. The CDR3 loop reads CAIGGNRGLGNTIYF. The CDR3, as DNA: TGTGCCATCGGGGGGAACAGGGGGCTCGGAAACACCATATATTTT.